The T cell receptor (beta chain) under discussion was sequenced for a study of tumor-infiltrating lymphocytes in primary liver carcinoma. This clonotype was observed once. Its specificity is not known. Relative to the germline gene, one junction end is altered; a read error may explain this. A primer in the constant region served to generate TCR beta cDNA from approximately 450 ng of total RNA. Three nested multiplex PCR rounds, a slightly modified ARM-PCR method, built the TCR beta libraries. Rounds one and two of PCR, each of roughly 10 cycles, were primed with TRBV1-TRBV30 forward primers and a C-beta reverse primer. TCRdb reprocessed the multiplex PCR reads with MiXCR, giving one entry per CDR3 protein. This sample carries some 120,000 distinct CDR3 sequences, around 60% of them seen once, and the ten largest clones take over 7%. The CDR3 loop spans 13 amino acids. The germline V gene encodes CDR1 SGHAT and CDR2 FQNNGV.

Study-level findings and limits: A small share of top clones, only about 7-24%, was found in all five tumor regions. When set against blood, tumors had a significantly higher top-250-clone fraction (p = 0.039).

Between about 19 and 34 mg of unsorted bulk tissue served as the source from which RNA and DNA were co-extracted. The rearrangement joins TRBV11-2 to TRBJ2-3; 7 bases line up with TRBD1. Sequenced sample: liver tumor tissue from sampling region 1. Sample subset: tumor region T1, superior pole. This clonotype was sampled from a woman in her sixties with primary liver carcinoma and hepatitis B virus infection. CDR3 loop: CASGLDRVDTQYF. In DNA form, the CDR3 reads TGTGCCAGCGGCTTAGACAGGGTAGATACGCAGTATTTT. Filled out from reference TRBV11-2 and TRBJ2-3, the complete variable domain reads EAGVAQSPRYKIIEKRQSVAFWCNPISGHATLYWYQQILGQGPKLLIQFQNNGVVDDSQLPKDRFSAERLKGVDSTLKIQPAKLEDSAVYLCASGLDRVDTQYFGPGTRLTVL.